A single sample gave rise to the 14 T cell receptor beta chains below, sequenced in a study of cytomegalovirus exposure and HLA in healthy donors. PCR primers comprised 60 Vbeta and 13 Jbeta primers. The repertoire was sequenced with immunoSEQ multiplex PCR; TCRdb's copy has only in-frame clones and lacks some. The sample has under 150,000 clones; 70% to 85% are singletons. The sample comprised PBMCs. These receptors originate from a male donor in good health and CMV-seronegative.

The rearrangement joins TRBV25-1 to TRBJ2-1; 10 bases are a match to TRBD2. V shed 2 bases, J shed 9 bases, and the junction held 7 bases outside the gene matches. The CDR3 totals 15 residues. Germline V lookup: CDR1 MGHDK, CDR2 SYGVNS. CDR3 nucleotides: TGTGCCAGCAGTGAAAGGATTAGCGGGAGGAGTGAGCAGTTCTTC. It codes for CASSERISGRSEQFF.

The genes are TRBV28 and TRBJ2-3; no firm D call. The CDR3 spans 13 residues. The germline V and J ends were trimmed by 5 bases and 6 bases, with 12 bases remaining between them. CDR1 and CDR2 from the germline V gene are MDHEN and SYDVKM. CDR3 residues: CASSQVPVDTQYF. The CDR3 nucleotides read TGTGCCAGCAGTCAGGTCCCCGTCGATACGCAGTATTTT.

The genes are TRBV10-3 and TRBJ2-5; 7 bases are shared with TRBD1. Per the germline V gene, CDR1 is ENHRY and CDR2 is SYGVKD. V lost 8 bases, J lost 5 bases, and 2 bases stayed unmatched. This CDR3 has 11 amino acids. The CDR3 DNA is TGTGCCATCCGACAGGGTGAGACCCAGTACTTC. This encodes CAIRQGETQYF.

The CDR3 DNA reads as TGCGCCAGCAGCCAAGACACGGGACTAGCGAACGATGAGCAGTTCTTC. Protein: CASSQDTGLANDEQFF. The rearrangement uses TRBV4-1 and TRBJ2-1, with TRBD2 matching 10 bases. CDR3 size: 16 residues. J lost 8 bases, V lost 0 bases, and 7 bases had no gene match. CDR1 and CDR2 from the germline V gene are MGHRA and YSYEKL.

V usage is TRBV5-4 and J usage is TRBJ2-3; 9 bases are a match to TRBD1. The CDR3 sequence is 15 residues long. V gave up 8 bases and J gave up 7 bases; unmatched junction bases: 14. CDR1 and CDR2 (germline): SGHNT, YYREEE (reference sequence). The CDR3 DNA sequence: TGTGCCAGTCCCGATTGGGACAGGGATTCCCATACGCAGTATTTT. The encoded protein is CASPDWDRDSHTQYF.

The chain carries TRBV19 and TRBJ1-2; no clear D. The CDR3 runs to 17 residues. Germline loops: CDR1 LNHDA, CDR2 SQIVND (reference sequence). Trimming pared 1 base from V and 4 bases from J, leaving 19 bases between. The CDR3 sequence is CASSIGSGSGILYGYTF. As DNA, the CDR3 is TGTGCCAGTAGTATAGGTTCGGGGAGTGGGATCCTCTATGGCTACACCTTC.

The CDR3: CASSMHGTGGKVFF. CDR3 coding DNA: TGTGCCAGTAGTATGCACGGGACAGGGGGAAAGGTTTTCTTT. The chain combines TRBV19 with TRBJ1-1; 11 nucleotides align to TRBD1. Trimming at V came to 3 bases and at J to 13 bases, leaving 10 bases not matched to a gene. This CDR3 has 14 amino acids. CDR1 and CDR2 (germline): LNHDA, SQIVND (reference sequence). Full variable domain (outside the CDR3, taken from reference TRBV19 and TRBJ1-1): DGGITQSPKYLFRKEGQNVTLSCEQNLNHDAMYWYRQDPGQGLRLIYYSQIVNDFQKGDIAEGYSVSREKKESFPLTVTSAQKNPTAFYLCASSMHGTGGKVFFGQGTRLTVV.

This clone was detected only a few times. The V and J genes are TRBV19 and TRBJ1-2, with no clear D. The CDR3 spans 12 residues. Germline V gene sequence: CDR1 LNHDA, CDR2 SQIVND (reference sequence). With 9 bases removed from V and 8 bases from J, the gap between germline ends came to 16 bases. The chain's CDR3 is CASQRRVRGYTF. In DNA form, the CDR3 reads TGTGCCAGCCAGAGGAGGGTGAGGGGCTACACCTTC.

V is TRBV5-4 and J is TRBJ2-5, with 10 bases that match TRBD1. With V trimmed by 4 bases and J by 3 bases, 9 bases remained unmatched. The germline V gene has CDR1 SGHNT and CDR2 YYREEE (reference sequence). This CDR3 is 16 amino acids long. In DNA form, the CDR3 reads TGTGCCAGCAGCGGACCGAGAGGACAGGGGGAAGAGACCCAGTACTTC. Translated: CASSGPRGQGEETQYF.

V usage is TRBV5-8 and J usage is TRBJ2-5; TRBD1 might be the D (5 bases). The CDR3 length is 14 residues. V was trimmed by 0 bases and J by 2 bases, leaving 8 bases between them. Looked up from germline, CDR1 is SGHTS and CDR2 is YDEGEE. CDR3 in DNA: TGTGCCAGCAGCTTGGAGGGGCAGCAAGAGACCCAGTACTTC. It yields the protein CASSLEGQQETQYF.

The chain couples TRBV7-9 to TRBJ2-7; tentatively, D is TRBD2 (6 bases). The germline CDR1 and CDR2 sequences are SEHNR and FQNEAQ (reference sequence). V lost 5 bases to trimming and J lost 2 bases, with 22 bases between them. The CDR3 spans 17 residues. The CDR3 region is CASSLVEISGSPYEQYF. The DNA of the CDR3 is TGTGCCAGCAGCCTCGTCGAAATAAGCGGGTCCCCCTACGAGCAGTACTTC.

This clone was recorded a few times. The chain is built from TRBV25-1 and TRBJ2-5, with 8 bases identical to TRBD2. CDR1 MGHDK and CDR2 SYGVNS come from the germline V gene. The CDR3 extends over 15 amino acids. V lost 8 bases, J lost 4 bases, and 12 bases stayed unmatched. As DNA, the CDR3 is TGTGCCAGCGACAGCGGGAGATACCCAGGAGAGACCCAGTACTTC. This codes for CASDSGRYPGETQYF.

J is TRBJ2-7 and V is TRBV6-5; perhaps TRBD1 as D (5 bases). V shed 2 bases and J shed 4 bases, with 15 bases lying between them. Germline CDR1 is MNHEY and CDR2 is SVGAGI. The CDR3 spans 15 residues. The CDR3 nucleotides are TGTGCCAGCAGTTACGATCCAAGGGGTGGGTACGAGCAGTACTTC. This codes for CASSYDPRGGYEQYF.

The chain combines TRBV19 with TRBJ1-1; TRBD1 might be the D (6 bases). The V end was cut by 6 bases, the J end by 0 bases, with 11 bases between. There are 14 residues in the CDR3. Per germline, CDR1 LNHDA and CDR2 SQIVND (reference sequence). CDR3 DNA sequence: TGTGCCAGTAGCCAACAGGGATTGAACACTGAAGCTTTCTTT. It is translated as CASSQQGLNTEAFF.